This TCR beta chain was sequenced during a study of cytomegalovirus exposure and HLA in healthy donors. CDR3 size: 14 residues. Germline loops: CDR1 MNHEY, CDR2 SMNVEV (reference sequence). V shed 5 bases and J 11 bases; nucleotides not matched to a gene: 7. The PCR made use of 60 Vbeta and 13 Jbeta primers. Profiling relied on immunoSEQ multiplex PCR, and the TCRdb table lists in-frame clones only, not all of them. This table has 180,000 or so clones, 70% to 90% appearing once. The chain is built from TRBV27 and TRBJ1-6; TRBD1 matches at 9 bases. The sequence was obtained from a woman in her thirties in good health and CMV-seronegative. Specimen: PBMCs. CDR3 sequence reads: CASSRDRAGTPLHF. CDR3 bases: TGTGCCAGCAGTCGGGACAGGGCAGGGACACCCCTCCACTTT.